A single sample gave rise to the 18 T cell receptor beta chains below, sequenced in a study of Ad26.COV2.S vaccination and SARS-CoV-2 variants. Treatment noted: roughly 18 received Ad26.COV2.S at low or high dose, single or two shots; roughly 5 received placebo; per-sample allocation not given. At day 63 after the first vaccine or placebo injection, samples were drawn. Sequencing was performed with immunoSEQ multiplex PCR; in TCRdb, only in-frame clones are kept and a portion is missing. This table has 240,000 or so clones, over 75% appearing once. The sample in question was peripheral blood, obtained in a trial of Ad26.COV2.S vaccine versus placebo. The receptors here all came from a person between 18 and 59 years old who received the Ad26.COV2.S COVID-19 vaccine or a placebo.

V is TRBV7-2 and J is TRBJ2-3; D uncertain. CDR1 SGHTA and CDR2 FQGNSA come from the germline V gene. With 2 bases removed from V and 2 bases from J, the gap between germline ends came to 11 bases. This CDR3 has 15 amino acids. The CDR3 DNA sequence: TGTGCCAGCAGCTTATTTCCCAGCTACACAGATACGCAGTATTTT. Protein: CASSLFPSYTDTQYF.

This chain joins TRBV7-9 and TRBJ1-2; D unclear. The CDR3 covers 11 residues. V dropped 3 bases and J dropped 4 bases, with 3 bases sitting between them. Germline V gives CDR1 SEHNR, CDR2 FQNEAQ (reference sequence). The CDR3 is CASSFPYGYTF. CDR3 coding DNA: TGTGCCAGCAGCTTTCCCTATGGCTACACCTTC.

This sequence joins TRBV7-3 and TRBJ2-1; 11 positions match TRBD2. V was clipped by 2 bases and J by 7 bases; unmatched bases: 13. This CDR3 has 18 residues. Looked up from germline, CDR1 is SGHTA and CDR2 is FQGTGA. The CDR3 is CASSLPQWVAGGQNEQFF. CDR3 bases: TGTGCCAGCAGCTTACCCCAATGGGTAGCGGGAGGGCAGAATGAGCAGTTCTTC.

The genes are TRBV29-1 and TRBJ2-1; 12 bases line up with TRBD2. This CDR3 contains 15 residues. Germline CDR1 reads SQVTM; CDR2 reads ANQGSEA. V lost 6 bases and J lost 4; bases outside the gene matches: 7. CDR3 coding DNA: TGCAGCGTCGCCAAAGGACTAGCGGGGTACAATGAGCAGTTCTTC. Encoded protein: CSVAKGLAGYNEQFF.

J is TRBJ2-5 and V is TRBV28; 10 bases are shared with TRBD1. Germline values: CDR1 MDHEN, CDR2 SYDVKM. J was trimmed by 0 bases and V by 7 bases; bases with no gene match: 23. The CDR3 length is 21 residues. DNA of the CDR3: TGTGCCAGCACCGGAGACAGGGGGCAAAAGGGTAGGCGGGGGTACCAAGAGACCCAGTACTTC. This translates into CASTGDRGQKGRRGYQETQYF.

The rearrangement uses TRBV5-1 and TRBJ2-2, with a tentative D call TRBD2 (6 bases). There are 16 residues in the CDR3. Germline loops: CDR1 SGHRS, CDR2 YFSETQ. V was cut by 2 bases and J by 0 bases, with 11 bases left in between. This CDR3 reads CASSFYGGANTGELFF. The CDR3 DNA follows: TGCGCCAGCAGCTTTTACGGGGGAGCGAACACCGGGGAGCTGTTTTTT.

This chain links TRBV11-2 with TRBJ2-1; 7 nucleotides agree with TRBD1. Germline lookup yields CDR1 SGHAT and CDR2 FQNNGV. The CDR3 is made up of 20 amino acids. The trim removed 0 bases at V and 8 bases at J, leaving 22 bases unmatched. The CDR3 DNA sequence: TGTGCCAGCAGCTTAGAATGGAGAGGACAGGCTCTCGCCGGTGTAGATGAGCAGTTCTTC. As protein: CASSLEWRGQALAGVDEQFF. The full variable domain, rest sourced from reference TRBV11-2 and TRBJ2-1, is EAGVAQSPRYKIIEKRQSVAFWCNPISGHATLYWYQQILGQGPKLLIQFQNNGVVDDSQLPKDRFSAERLKGVDSTLKIQPAKLEDSAVYLCASSLEWRGQALAGVDEQFFGPGTRLTVL.

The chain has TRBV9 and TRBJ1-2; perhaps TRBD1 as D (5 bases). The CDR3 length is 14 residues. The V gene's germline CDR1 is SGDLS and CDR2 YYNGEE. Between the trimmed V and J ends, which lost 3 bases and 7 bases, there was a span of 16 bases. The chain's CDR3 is CASSAWDAPTGYTF. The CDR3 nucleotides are TGTGCCAGCAGCGCCTGGGACGCCCCTACTGGCTACACCTTC.

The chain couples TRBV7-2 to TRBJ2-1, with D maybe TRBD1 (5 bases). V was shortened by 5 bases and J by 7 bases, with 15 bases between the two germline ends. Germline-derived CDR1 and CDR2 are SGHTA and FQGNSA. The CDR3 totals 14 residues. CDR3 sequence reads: CASSPNPDRNEQFF. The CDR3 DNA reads TGTGCCAGCAGCCCTAACCCCGACAGAAATGAGCAGTTCTTC.

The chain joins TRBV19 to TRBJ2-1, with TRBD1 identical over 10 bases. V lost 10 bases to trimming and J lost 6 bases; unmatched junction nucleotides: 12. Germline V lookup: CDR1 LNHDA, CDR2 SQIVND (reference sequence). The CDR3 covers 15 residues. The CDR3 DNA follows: TGTGCCACCCACTCCCGGGACAGGGGCCCCAATGAGCAGTTCTTC. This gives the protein CATHSRDRGPNEQFF. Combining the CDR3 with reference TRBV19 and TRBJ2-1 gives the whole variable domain DGGITQSPKYLFRKEGQNVTLSCEQNLNHDAMYWYRQDPGQGLRLIYYSQIVNDFQKGDIAEGYSVSREKKESFPLTVTSAQKNPTAFYLCATHSRDRGPNEQFFGPGTRLTVL.

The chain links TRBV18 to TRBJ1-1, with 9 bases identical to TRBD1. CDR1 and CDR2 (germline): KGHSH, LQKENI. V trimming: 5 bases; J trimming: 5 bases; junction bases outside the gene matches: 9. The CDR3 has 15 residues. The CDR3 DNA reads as TGTGCCAGCTCATCCCGGACAGGGGCCGATACTGAAGCTTTCTTT. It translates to CASSSRTGADTEAFF.

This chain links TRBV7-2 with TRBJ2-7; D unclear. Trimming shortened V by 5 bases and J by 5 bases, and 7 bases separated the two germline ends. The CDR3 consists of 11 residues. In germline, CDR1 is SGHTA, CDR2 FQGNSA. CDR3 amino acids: CASSNGNEQYF. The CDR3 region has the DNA TGTGCCAGCAGCAATGGGAACGAGCAGTACTTC.

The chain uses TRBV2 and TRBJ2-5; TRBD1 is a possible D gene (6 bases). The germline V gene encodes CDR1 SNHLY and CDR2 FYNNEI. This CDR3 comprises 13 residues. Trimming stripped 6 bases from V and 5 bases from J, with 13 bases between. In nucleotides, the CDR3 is TGTGCCAGCAGAGGGTATCAGGGGGAGACCCAGTACTTC. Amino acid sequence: CASRGYQGETQYF.

In nucleotides, the CDR3 is TGTGCCAGCACCTTAGGGGCGGGTCAGCCCCAGCATTTT. It translates to CASTLGAGQPQHF. The chain is built from TRBV12-3 or TRBV12-4 and TRBJ1-5; possible D gene TRBD1, 5 bases. Deletions cut 7 bases from V and 6 bases from J, with 13 bases between. The CDR3 contains 13 residues.

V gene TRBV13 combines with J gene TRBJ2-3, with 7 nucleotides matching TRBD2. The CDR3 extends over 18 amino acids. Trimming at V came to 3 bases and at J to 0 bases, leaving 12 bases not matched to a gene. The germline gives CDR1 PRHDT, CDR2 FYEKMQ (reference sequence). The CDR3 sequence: CASSFGSSGGISTDTQYF. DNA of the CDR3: TGTGCCAGCAGCTTTGGTAGTTCCGGGGGGATTAGCACAGATACGCAGTATTTT.

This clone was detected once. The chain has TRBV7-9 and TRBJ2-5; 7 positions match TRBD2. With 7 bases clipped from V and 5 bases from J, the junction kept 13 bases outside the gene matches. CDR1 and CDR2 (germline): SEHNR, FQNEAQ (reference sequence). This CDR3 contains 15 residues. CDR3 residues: CASISGGSAGETQYF. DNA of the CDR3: TGTGCCAGCATCTCGGGGGGTTCAGCAGGGGAGACCCAGTACTTC.

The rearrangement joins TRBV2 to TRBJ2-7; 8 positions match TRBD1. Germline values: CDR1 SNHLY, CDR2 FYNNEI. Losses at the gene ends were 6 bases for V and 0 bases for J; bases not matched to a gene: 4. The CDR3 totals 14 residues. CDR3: CASRVGQVSYEQYF. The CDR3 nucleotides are TGTGCCAGCAGGGTGGGACAGGTCTCCTACGAGCAGTACTTC.

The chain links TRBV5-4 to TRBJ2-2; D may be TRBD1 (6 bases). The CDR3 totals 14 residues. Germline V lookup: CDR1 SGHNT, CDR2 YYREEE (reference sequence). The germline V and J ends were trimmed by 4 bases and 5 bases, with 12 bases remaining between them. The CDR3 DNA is TGTGCCAGCAGCCCCCAGGGGAGAACCGGGGAGCTGTTTTTT. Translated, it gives CASSPQGRTGELFF.